This T cell receptor beta chain came from a study of T cells in Graves' hyperthyroidism and ophthalmopathy. Broader study findings: Ophthalmopathy could be told apart from stable hyperthyroidism with a 13 V-J model.

The CDR3 is made up of 14 amino acids. The V gene's germline CDR1 is MNHEY and CDR2 SMNVEV (reference sequence). V lost 7 bases and J 1 base, leaving 8 bases between the germline ends. Amplification of TCR beta CDR3 regions used RNA as the template. The TCR CDR3 was amplified in a first-round RT-PCR using the HTBI primer set. TCRdb used MiXCR to reprocess the multiplex PCR reads, holding one entry per CDR3 protein. The sample has more than 500,000 distinct CDR3 sequences, roughly 15% seen once. This clonotype came up many times. Its antigen is unknown. The sequencing input was blood. The receptor comes from a middle-aged woman with Graves' ophthalmopathy. V gene TRBV27 combines with J gene TRBJ2-6; D is ambiguous. DNA for the CDR3: TGTGCCAGCACTCAGGCATCTGGGGCCAACGTCCTGACTTTC. This sequence encodes CASTQASGANVLTF.